Each of the 32 T cell receptor beta chains below was sequenced from the same sample in a study of shared clonotypes between healthy human individuals. Profiled with immunoSEQ multiplex PCR; TCRdb holds only in-frame clones, not every one. The sample lists 2 million to 2.5 million clones, 92% occurring once. The sequenced sample consisted of naive CD4+ T cells from PBMCs. Subset reported: CD45RA+ positively selected. These receptors all stem from a man aged 18 to 29 in good health. Some clones in this sample may be carry-over from other donors' samples.

The chain uses TRBV6-6 and TRBJ2-5, with D possibly called TRBD1 or TRBD2 (5 bases each). The V gene's germline CDR1 is MNHNY and CDR2 SVGAGI (reference sequence). The length of the CDR3 is 13 residues. The V and J ends lost 2 bases and 2 bases respectively, with 6 bases between them. DNA for the CDR3: TGTGCCAGCAGTTACGGGGGACAAGAGACCCAGTACTTC. It is translated as CASSYGGQETQYF.

J is TRBJ1-1 and V is TRBV6-1, with D unclear. CDR3 length equals 15 residues. V lost 4 bases, J lost 5 bases, and 17 bases lay in between. Germline V gene lookup returns CDR1 MNHNS and CDR2 SASEGT. CDR3 coding DNA: TGTGCCAGCAGTGTGGTGGTCTCACTCGGGACTGAAGCTTTCTTT. Protein sequence: CASSVVVSLGTEAFF.

This clone came up once. The chain has TRBV6-5 and TRBJ2-1; tentative D call: TRBD2 (5 bases). V lost 2 bases and J lost 6, with 14 bases in between. Germline loops: CDR1 MNHEY, CDR2 SVGAGI. This CDR3 contains 15 residues. The DNA of the CDR3 is TGTGCCAGCAGTTACCGGTCTCTCGAGGGCAATGAGCAGTTCTTC. Its translation: CASSYRSLEGNEQFF.

The chain links TRBV9 to TRBJ1-4, with TRBD1 as a possible D gene (5 bases). The CDR3 is 15 residues long. The germline V gene has CDR1 SGDLS and CDR2 YYNGEE. Trimming removed 4 bases from V and 3 bases from J, with 13 bases in between. The chain's CDR3 is CASSPRQLPNEKLFF. CDR3 nucleotide sequence: TGTGCCAGCAGCCCGCGACAGCTCCCTAATGAAAAACTGTTTTTT. Combining the CDR3 with reference TRBV9 and TRBJ1-4 gives the whole variable domain DSGVTQTPKHLITATGQRVTLRCSPRSGDLSVYWYQQSLDQGLQFLIQYYNGEERAKGNILERFSAQQFPDLHSELNLSSLELGDSALYFCASSPRQLPNEKLFFGSGTQLSVL.

In the case of this clone: The sample has other DNA sequences that encode this CDR3 too. This chain connects TRBV6-5 to TRBJ2-2; D unclear. CDR3 size: 13 residues. CDR1 MNHEY and CDR2 SVGAGI come from the germline V gene. V lost 3 bases and J lost 5, with 7 bases in between. The chain's CDR3 is CASSYRQTGELFF. The CDR3 region has the DNA TGTGCCAGCAGTTATCGGCAGACCGGGGAGCTGTTTTTT.

This sequence joins TRBV5-1 and TRBJ2-3; D gene uncertain. The CDR3 runs to 15 residues. V was cut by 4 bases and J by 2 bases, with 14 bases left in between. CDR1 and CDR2 from the germline V gene are SGHRS and YFSETQ. CDR3 residues: CASSRPGPDTDTQYF. The CDR3 nucleotides are TGCGCCAGCAGCCGGCCCGGGCCAGACACAGATACGCAGTATTTT.

This chain uses TRBV7-3 with TRBJ1-2; 8 nucleotides align to TRBD1. The CDR3 spans 14 residues. J was trimmed by 6 bases and V by 2 bases; bases with no gene match: 5. Germline CDR1 SGHTA, CDR2 FQGTGA. The CDR3 DNA reads TGTGCCAGCAGCTTAGGCAGGGGGCGTAATGGCTACACCTTC. It yields the protein CASSLGRGRNGYTF.

The V gene is TRBV5-1, the J gene TRBJ1-2, with a weak D call TRBD1 (6 bases). CDR3 length equals 15 residues. Germline CDR1 is SGHRS and CDR2 is YFSETQ. With 0 bases removed from V and 8 bases from J, the gap between germline ends came to 17 bases. Here the CDR3 reads CASSLGIQGIDGYTF. The CDR3 region has the DNA TGCGCCAGCAGCTTGGGGATACAGGGAATCGACGGCTACACCTTC.

The chain recombines TRBV27 with TRBJ2-4; D could derive from TRBD1 or TRBD2 (6 bases each). Trimming cost V 5 bases and J 11 bases, with 19 bases left between them. Germline values: CDR1 MNHEY, CDR2 SMNVEV (reference sequence). The CDR3 sequence is 14 residues long. CDR3 region: CASSTRQATGVQYF. The CDR3 coding sequence is TGTGCCAGCAGTACCCGACAGGCTACGGGAGTTCAGTACTTC.

The chain joins TRBV2 to TRBJ1-1, with D possibly TRBD1 on 5 matching bases. CDR3 size: 18 residues. V lost 6 bases and J lost 6, with 29 bases in between. Germline V gene lookup returns CDR1 SNHLY and CDR2 FYNNEI. This CDR3 is CASSSPVSGGKKGPEAFF. CDR3 bases: TGTGCCAGCAGCTCTCCAGTCTCGGGGGGAAAAAAGGGACCTGAAGCTTTCTTT.

The chain has TRBV30 and TRBJ2-1; D is possibly TRBD1 (5 bases). Germline V lookup: CDR1 GTSNPN, CDR2 SVGIG (reference sequence). This CDR3 is 17 amino acids long. V gave up 0 bases and J gave up 0 bases, with 15 bases separating them. The CDR3, as DNA: TGTGCCTGGAGTGTAGGGTTAGGGGCCCTCTCCTACAATGAGCAGTTCTTC. This translates into CAWSVGLGALSYNEQFF.

This clone was observed a single time. The rearrangement uses TRBV27 and TRBJ2-2, with D perhaps matching TRBD1 (7 bases). This CDR3 has 17 residues. With 0 bases removed from V and 4 bases from J, the gap between germline ends came to 15 bases. Germline values: CDR1 MNHEY, CDR2 SMNVEV (reference sequence). As DNA, the CDR3 is TGTGCCAGCAGTTTATCCCTCGCGGGACAGAGCACCGGGGAGCTGTTTTTT. Encoded protein: CASSLSLAGQSTGELFF.

On this clone: This specimen includes other DNA sequences encoding the same CDR3. The chain employs TRBV28 and TRBJ2-7, with 7 bases identical to TRBD1. CDR3 length equals 12 residues. CDR1 is MDHEN, CDR2 SYDVKM, per germline. V was clipped by 5 bases and J by 4 bases; unmatched bases: 2. The CDR3 DNA reads as TGTGCCAGCAGTCCACAGGGGTACGAGCAGTACTTC. Encoded protein: CASSPQGYEQYF.

The chain has TRBV7-9 and TRBJ2-2; the match to TRBD1 covers 7 bases. Germline V gives CDR1 SEHNR, CDR2 FQNEAQ (reference sequence). This CDR3 contains 18 residues. With V trimmed by 4 bases and J by 0 bases, 11 bases remained unmatched. CDR3 in amino acids: CASSSPGQSIPNTGELFF. For the CDR3, the DNA is TGTGCCAGCAGCTCTCCGGGACAGTCAATCCCGAACACCGGGGAGCTGTTTTTT.

CDR3 DNA sequence: TGTGCCAGCAGCCCGGGACAGGGGGATGGCTACACCTTC. Amino acid sequence: CASSPGQGDGYTF. This chain connects TRBV6-1 to TRBJ1-2; 11 nucleotides match TRBD1. The V gene end was trimmed by 6 bases and the J gene end by 6 bases; junction bases not matched to a gene: 3. This CDR3 region has 13 residues. The germline CDR1 and CDR2 sequences are MNHNS and SASEGT.

Comments on this clone: Within the sample, other DNA sequences also encode this same CDR3. This chain links TRBV18 with TRBJ2-2; D ambiguous. The CDR3 sequence is 12 residues long. Germline V lookup: CDR1 KGHSH, CDR2 LQKENI. Deletions cut 2 bases from V and 6 bases from J, with 4 bases between. The chain's CDR3 is CASSPAAGELFF. CDR3 DNA: TGTGCCAGCTCACCAGCGGCCGGGGAGCTGTTTTTT.

This clone came up a few times. The J gene is TRBJ1-1, the V gene TRBV19; D gene ambiguous. V was clipped by 4 bases and J by 4 bases, with 10 bases between them. Germline V lookup: CDR1 LNHDA, CDR2 SQIVND (reference sequence). This CDR3 spans 13 amino acids. Here the CDR3 DNA reads TGTGCCAGTAGTACGGTAGTCGGCACTGAAGCTTTCTTT. The encoded protein is CASSTVVGTEAFF.

The chain carries TRBV29-1 and TRBJ1-5; no reliable D call. With 4 bases removed from V and 7 bases from J, the gap between germline ends came to 20 bases. The germline gives CDR1 SQVTM, CDR2 ANQGSEA. This CDR3 region has 15 residues. CDR3: CSVVVGISPGQPQHF. The CDR3 region has the DNA TGCAGCGTTGTAGTCGGGATATCGCCAGGACAGCCCCAGCATTTT.

This chain links TRBV6-5 with TRBJ2-6; no clear D. V gave up 6 bases and J gave up 4 bases, with 13 bases separating them. The germline V gene encodes CDR1 MNHEY and CDR2 SVGAGI. The CDR3 covers 15 residues. The CDR3 spells CASSDPWTGANVLTF. Written as DNA, the CDR3 is TGTGCCAGCAGCGACCCTTGGACGGGGGCCAACGTCCTGACTTTC.

The chain has TRBV4-3 and TRBJ1-2; D is undetermined. Trimming took 0 bases from V and 4 from J, leaving 15 bases between them. This CDR3 comprises 16 residues. Germline V gene data show CDR1 as LGHNA and CDR2 as YSLEER. Written as DNA, the CDR3 is TGCGCCAGCAGCCAAGAAGCCCCCCCGTCGACCTATGGCTACACCTTC. Amino acid sequence: CASSQEAPPSTYGYTF.

The chain employs TRBV5-4 and TRBJ2-3; TRBD2 agrees at 8 bases. This CDR3 has 15 residues. Trimming cost V 3 bases and J 3 bases; bases outside gene matches: 6. The V gene's germline CDR1 is SGHNT and CDR2 YYREEE (reference sequence). The CDR3 nucleotides are TGTGCCAGCAGCTCCCCAGCGGGAGAGACAGATACGCAGTATTTT. Its protein is CASSSPAGETDTQYF. Combining the CDR3 with reference TRBV5-4 and TRBJ2-3 gives the whole variable domain ETGVTQSPTHLIKTRGQQVTLRCSSQSGHNTVSWYQQALGQGPQFIFQYYREEENGRGNFPPRFSGLQFPNYSSELNVNALELDDSALYLCASSSPAGETDTQYFGPGTRLTVL.

The chain carries TRBV2 and TRBJ1-1, with D hard to call. The CDR3 totals 13 residues. Per germline, CDR1 SNHLY and CDR2 FYNNEI. The germline V and J ends were trimmed by 8 bases and 5 bases, with 15 bases remaining between them. The chain's CDR3 is CASQDLSRTEAFF. CDR3 nucleotide sequence: TGTGCCAGCCAGGACCTCTCGAGGACTGAAGCTTTCTTT.

For this clone: Additional DNA sequences in this sample encode the identical CDR3. The chain carries TRBV20-1 and TRBJ1-2; 9 bases agree with TRBD1. The CDR3 sequence is 11 residues long. Trimming cost V 6 bases and J 6 bases; bases outside gene matches: 2. Germline lookup yields CDR1 DFQATT and CDR2 SNEGSKA (reference sequence). In nucleotides, the CDR3 is TGCAGTGCCGGGGACAGGGATGGCTACACCTTC. This codes for CSAGDRDGYTF.

This clone was detected only once. The CDR3 loop reads CASSRTPGLAEETQYF. CDR3 nucleotide sequence: TGTGCCAGCAGTCGTACTCCGGGACTAGCGGAAGAGACCCAGTACTTC. The chain couples TRBV6-6 to TRBJ2-5; 11 positions agree with TRBD2. V lost 5 bases to trimming and J lost 3 bases; unmatched junction nucleotides: 8. CDR1 is MNHNY, CDR2 SVGAGI, per germline (reference sequence). This CDR3 is 16 amino acids long.

V and J are TRBV2 and TRBJ2-1; D remains unclear. V lost 10 bases, J lost 7 bases, and 14 bases lay in between. This CDR3 is built from 12 residues. Germline values: CDR1 SNHLY, CDR2 FYNNEI. CDR3 nucleotide sequence: TGTGCCACCATGCAGATTGAGAATGAGCAGTTCTTC. This translates into CATMQIENEQFF.

The rearrangement joins TRBV28 to TRBJ2-5; D uncertain. Trimming took off 3 bases at V and 7 bases at J, with 15 bases between the two ends. The V gene's germline CDR1 is MDHEN and CDR2 SYDVKM. The CDR3 spans 14 residues. The CDR3 sequence is CASSFGFGSGTQYF. As DNA, the CDR3 is TGTGCCAGCAGTTTCGGATTTGGGTCTGGGACCCAGTACTTC.

The chain uses TRBV19 and TRBJ1-5, with TRBD1 identical over 7 bases. V shed 6 bases and J 1 base; nucleotides not matched to a gene: 6. Germline V lookup: CDR1 LNHDA, CDR2 SQIVND (reference sequence). The CDR3 is 15 residues long. The CDR3 sequence is CASSYRGQSNQPQHF. In nucleotides, the CDR3 is TGTGCCAGTAGCTACAGGGGTCAGAGCAATCAGCCCCAGCATTTT.

The CDR3 coding sequence is TGTGCCATCAGTGGAGACAGGGGGAACGAGCAGTACTTC. It is translated as CAISGDRGNEQYF. The chain couples TRBV10-3 to TRBJ2-7; 9 bases are shared with TRBD1. Trimming at V came to 4 bases and at J to 5 bases, leaving 3 bases not matched to a gene. The CDR3 runs to 13 residues. Germline loops: CDR1 ENHRY, CDR2 SYGVKD.

The chain employs TRBV5-6 and TRBJ2-2; a weak D match, TRBD2 (5 bases). The V end was cut by 1 base, the J end by 1 base, with 8 bases between. Germline values: CDR1 SGHDT, CDR2 YYEEEE. The length of the CDR3 is 15 residues. This CDR3 is CASSLFGRNTGELFF. The CDR3 bases are TGTGCCAGCAGCTTGTTTGGGAGGAACACCGGGGAGCTGTTTTTT.

The chain recombines TRBV4-1 with TRBJ1-5, with D perhaps TRBD1 (6 bases). The V gene's germline CDR1 is MGHRA and CDR2 YSYEKL. V was clipped by 5 bases and J by 7 bases, with 15 bases between them. The CDR3 has 14 amino acids. The CDR3 sequence: CASSYRDQGQPQHF. CDR3 nucleotide sequence: TGCGCCAGCAGCTACCGGGACCAGGGGCAGCCCCAGCATTTT.

The chain employs TRBV6-5 and TRBJ2-7; 9 nucleotides line up with TRBD1. From germline, CDR1 is MNHEY and CDR2 SVGAGI. Trimming took 2 bases from V and 5 from J; bases not matched to a gene: 4. The CDR3 runs to 14 residues. The CDR3 here is CASSYRTGANEQYF. The CDR3 region has the DNA TGTGCCAGCAGTTACCGGACAGGGGCTAACGAGCAGTACTTC.

The chain recombines TRBV4-3 with TRBJ2-5; D ambiguous. Trimming took off 0 bases at V and 0 bases at J, with 11 bases between the two ends. Germline V gives CDR1 LGHNA, CDR2 YSLEER. CDR3 length: 16 amino acids. The CDR3 loop reads CASSQDVGIDQETQYF. The CDR3 DNA reads TGCGCCAGCAGCCAAGATGTCGGCATTGACCAAGAGACCCAGTACTTC.